The subject of this entry is one TCR beta chain. This record comes from a study of blood T cell repertoires in COVID-19. The wider study: Acute-phase and convalescent COVID-19 samples originated in the United States, Italy and Spain. Sources were T cells, B-cell-depleted T cells, or PBMCs; the material itself was cDNA or gDNA.

V gave up 4 bases and J gave up 3 bases, with 14 bases separating them. Germline V lookup: CDR1 SGHTA, CDR2 FQGNSA. The CDR3 is made up of 15 amino acids. The data were produced by immunoSEQ multiplex PCR, yet TCRdb's version contains in-frame clones alone and is incomplete. The table lists some 490,000 clones, roughly 88% of them singletons. The sequence came from a human donor in a cohort sampled during active COVID-19. Material: peripheral blood. The chain combines TRBV7-2 with TRBJ2-3, with D perhaps TRBD2 (6 bases). CDR3 DNA: TGTGCCAGCAGCTCCCCCGGAGGGTGGACAGATACGCAGTATTTT. Its protein product is CASSSPGGWTDTQYF.